The 22 T cell receptor beta chains given below trace back to one sample, sequenced in a study of blood T cell repertoires in COVID-19. TCRdb keeps only in-frame clones here, not all; method: immunoSEQ multiplex PCR. The profile covers roughly 73,000 clones, with roughly 82% appearing a single time and approximately 1.9% taken by the ten largest. The sample comprised peripheral blood. The origin of the receptors is a woman aged 55-70 years with acute or convalescent COVID-19.

This clone was seen once. The CDR3 nucleotides are TGTGCCAGCAGAAGTAGCGGGAGGAACTCCTACGAGCAGTACTTC. It specifies CASRSSGRNSYEQYF. This chain uses TRBV28 with TRBJ2-7; the match to TRBD2 covers 10 bases. Trimming cost V 6 bases and J 0 bases; bases outside gene matches: 5. The CDR3 has 15 amino acids. Germline CDR1 is MDHEN and CDR2 is SYDVKM.

This chain joins TRBV5-6 and TRBJ2-7, with D uncertain. Trimming removed 2 bases from V and 3 bases from J, with 9 bases in between. The germline CDR1 and CDR2 sequences are SGHDT and YYEEEE. The CDR3 runs 13 residues. DNA of the CDR3: TGTGCCAGCAGCTTTACCGGGTTCTACGAGCAGTACTTC. It specifies CASSFTGFYEQYF.

This clone was counted once. The rearrangement uses TRBV28 and TRBJ1-2; tentative D call: TRBD1 (6 bases). Germline CDR1 reads MDHEN; CDR2 reads SYDVKM. V was pared by 6 bases and J by 8 bases, with 16 bases between. This CDR3 region has 13 residues. In DNA form, the CDR3 reads TGTGCCAGCAGCGACGACAGGACGAGAGGCTACACCTTC. Encoded protein: CASSDDRTRGYTF.

The chain links TRBV3-1 (or the pseudogene TRBV3-2) to TRBJ1-1; D possibly corresponds to TRBD1 (5 bases). Between the trimmed V and J ends, which lost 1 base and 11 bases, there was a span of 11 bases. Germline V gives CDR1 LGHDT, CDR2 YNNKEL (reference sequence). The CDR3 has 12 amino acids. CDR3 amino acids: CASSQARRDAFF. The CDR3 DNA sequence: TGTGCCAGCAGCCAAGCGCGCAGGGATGCTTTCTTT.

The rearrangement links TRBV5-1 to TRBJ1-1; D may be TRBD1 (6 bases). Germline lookup yields CDR1 SGHRS and CDR2 YFSETQ. Trimming pared 4 bases from V and 3 bases from J, leaving 16 bases between. This CDR3 has 15 amino acids. The CDR3, as DNA: TGCGCCAGCAGCGGGGGCTGGGGGCAGGACACTGAAGCTTTCTTT. Encoded protein: CASSGGWGQDTEAFF.

The V call is TRBV24-1, the J call TRBJ2-5; D is unresolved. Trimming cost V 5 bases and J 0 bases, with 9 bases left between them. The V gene's germline CDR1 is KGHDR and CDR2 SFDVKD. The CDR3 length is 14 residues. CDR3 DNA sequence: TGTGCCACCAGTGGCCCAGATCACCAAGAGACCCAGTACTTC. This translates into CATSGPDHQETQYF.

The chain employs TRBV27 and TRBJ2-3; 9 bases are shared with TRBD1. CDR3 length: 17 residues. Germline-derived CDR1 and CDR2 are MNHEY and SMNVEV (reference sequence). J gave up 0 bases and V 5 bases, and 9 bases lay outside the gene matches. The DNA of the CDR3 is TGTGCCAGCAGTGAGCCATTCGGGACAGGGAGCACAGATACGCAGTATTTT. It encodes CASSEPFGTGSTDTQYF.

This chain connects TRBV5-3 to TRBJ2-5; maybe TRBD1 (6 bases). TRBV5-3 is labeled an ORF, and its function is uncertain. The CDR3 contains 15 residues. The V end was cut by 3 bases, the J end by 5 bases, with 17 bases between. The chain's CDR3 is CARSYRDPQGETQYF. The CDR3 DNA sequence: TGTGCCAGAAGCTACCGGGACCCCCAGGGGGAGACCCAGTACTTC.

Of note for this clone: The same CDR3 can be traced to other DNA sequences in this sample. V gene TRBV19 combines with J gene TRBJ1-5; D may be TRBD1 (5 bases). Trimming cost V 3 bases and J 9 bases, with 12 bases left between them. Germline V gene sequence: CDR1 LNHDA, CDR2 SQIVND (reference sequence). The CDR3 runs 13 residues. In nucleotides, the CDR3 is TGTGCCAGTAGTATTCTGGGGGGAAGGCCCCAGCATTTT. This gives the protein CASSILGGRPQHF. Variable domain in full (rest from reference TRBV19 and TRBJ1-5): DGGITQSPKYLFRKEGQNVTLSCEQNLNHDAMYWYRQDPGQGLRLIYYSQIVNDFQKGDIAEGYSVSREKKESFPLTVTSAQKNPTAFYLCASSILGGRPQHFGDGTRLSIL.

This clone was detected only once. V is TRBV6-1 and J is TRBJ1-5; D is possibly TRBD1 (5 bases). Germline V gene lookup returns CDR1 MNHNS and CDR2 SASEGT. Trimming shortened V by 4 bases and J by 3 bases, and 22 bases separated the two germline ends. There are 18 residues in the CDR3. The CDR3: CASSVLPGPDSLNQPQHF. CDR3 sequence (DNA): TGTGCCAGCAGTGTTCTTCCAGGGCCCGATTCACTCAATCAGCCCCAGCATTTT.

This clone has just a few counts. The V gene is TRBV7-2, the J gene TRBJ2-7, with TRBD2 matching over 7 bases. Germline loops: CDR1 SGHTA, CDR2 FQGNSA. With V trimmed by 4 bases and J by 6 bases, 12 bases remained unmatched. There are 15 residues in the CDR3. The CDR3 bases are TGTGCCAGCAGCTCGTCAGGCGGGAGTTTGAGCGAGCAGTACTTC. Protein sequence: CASSSSGGSLSEQYF.

The chain couples TRBV5-4 to TRBJ1-2; D might be TRBD1 (6 bases). Germline CDR1 reads SGHNT; CDR2 reads YYREEE (reference sequence). The CDR3 is made up of 13 amino acids. Trimming shortened V by 3 bases and J by 8 bases, and 14 bases separated the two germline ends. DNA of the CDR3: TGTGCCAGCAGCTCCAGGGGATCTAGGGGCTACACCTTC. Residues: CASSSRGSRGYTF.

The chain uses TRBV4-2 and TRBJ2-1, with 7 bases matching TRBD2. Germline CDR1 reads LGHNA; CDR2 reads YNFKEQ. V shed 5 bases and J 5 bases; nucleotides not matched to a gene: 9. The CDR3 has 15 residues. The CDR3 nucleotides are TGTGCCAGCAGCTTCCAGCGGGGCGCGAACAATGAGCAGTTCTTC. It translates to CASSFQRGANNEQFF.

This chain uses TRBV7-9 with TRBJ2-7; 7 bases align to TRBD1. Germline trimming cut 3 bases from V and 5 bases from J; bases unmatched to any gene: 10. Germline assignment: CDR1 SEHNR and CDR2 FQNEAQ (reference sequence). There are 15 residues in the CDR3. The CDR3 DNA is TGTGCCAGCAGCTTGACGGGACAGAGGGGCGACGAGCAGTACTTC. This gives the protein CASSLTGQRGDEQYF.

The chain uses TRBV5-1 and TRBJ1-1, with a possible D match to TRBD1 (5 bases). The germline gives CDR1 SGHRS, CDR2 YFSETQ. Deletions cut 0 bases from V and 10 bases from J, with 10 bases between. This CDR3 contains 12 residues. CDR3 residues: CASSLESGLAFF. In DNA form, the CDR3 reads TGCGCCAGCAGCTTGGAATCAGGGTTAGCTTTCTTT.

The CDR3 reads CASSQTGGYSPLHF. The DNA for the CDR3 is TGTGCCAGCAGTCAGACAGGGGGTTATTCACCCCTCCACTTT. V and J are TRBV28 and TRBJ1-6; 9 positions match TRBD1. The germline V gene has CDR1 MDHEN and CDR2 SYDVKM. The CDR3 extends over 14 amino acids. Trimming took 5 bases from V and 8 from J; bases not matched to a gene: 4.

The chain employs TRBV9 and TRBJ1-1; no definite D call. Germline assignment: CDR1 SGDLS and CDR2 YYNGEE. V was trimmed by 1 base and J by 0 bases, leaving 10 bases between them. There are 15 residues in the CDR3. Written as DNA, the CDR3 is TGTGCCAGCAGCGTACTTCCGGGGTTGAACACTGAAGCTTTCTTT. Translation gives CASSVLPGLNTEAFF.

V gene TRBV28 combines with J gene TRBJ2-7; D call uncertain. CDR3 length equals 14 residues. Germline V gene lookup returns CDR1 MDHEN and CDR2 SYDVKM. Deletions cut 5 bases from V and 8 bases from J, with 19 bases between. The CDR3 DNA follows: TGTGCCAGCAGTCCGCTACAGATATCTTTGCAGCAGTACTTC. Translation gives CASSPLQISLQQYF.

This chain links TRBV27 with TRBJ2-5, with D hard to call. The CDR3 loop spans 13 amino acids. Germline V gene sequence: CDR1 MNHEY, CDR2 SMNVEV (reference sequence). V shed 4 bases and J shed 7 bases, with 13 bases lying between them. CDR3 loop: CASSSVGPRTQYF. CDR3 nucleotides: TGTGCCAGCAGTTCGGTTGGTCCGCGGACCCAGTACTTC.

The chain links TRBV19 to TRBJ2-7; 7 bases agree with TRBD2. Germline-derived CDR1 and CDR2 are LNHDA and SQIVND (reference sequence). This CDR3 comprises 15 residues. J gave up 7 bases and V 4 bases, and 13 bases lay outside the gene matches. The CDR3 nucleotides are TGTGCCAGTAGTACCCTAGCGGACCAGTCAGGGGAGCAGTACTTC. Translated, it gives CASSTLADQSGEQYF.

The chain employs TRBV12-3 or TRBV12-4 and TRBJ2-5, with a weak D call TRBD1 (6 bases). V dropped 6 bases and J dropped 1 base, with 9 bases sitting between them. The CDR3 is made up of 13 amino acids. In nucleotides, the CDR3 is TGTGCCAGCAGAGCAGGGGCCCAAGAGACCCAGTACTTC. Its translation: CASRAGAQETQYF.

The genes are TRBV14 and TRBJ1-1; possibly TRBD1 for D (6 bases). V was clipped by 3 bases and J by 5 bases, with 10 bases between them. The CDR3 consists of 13 residues. Germline CDR1 is SGHDN and CDR2 is FVKESK. The chain's CDR3 is CASSHTGRTEAFF. The CDR3 region has the DNA TGTGCCAGCAGCCACACAGGGCGGACTGAAGCTTTCTTT.